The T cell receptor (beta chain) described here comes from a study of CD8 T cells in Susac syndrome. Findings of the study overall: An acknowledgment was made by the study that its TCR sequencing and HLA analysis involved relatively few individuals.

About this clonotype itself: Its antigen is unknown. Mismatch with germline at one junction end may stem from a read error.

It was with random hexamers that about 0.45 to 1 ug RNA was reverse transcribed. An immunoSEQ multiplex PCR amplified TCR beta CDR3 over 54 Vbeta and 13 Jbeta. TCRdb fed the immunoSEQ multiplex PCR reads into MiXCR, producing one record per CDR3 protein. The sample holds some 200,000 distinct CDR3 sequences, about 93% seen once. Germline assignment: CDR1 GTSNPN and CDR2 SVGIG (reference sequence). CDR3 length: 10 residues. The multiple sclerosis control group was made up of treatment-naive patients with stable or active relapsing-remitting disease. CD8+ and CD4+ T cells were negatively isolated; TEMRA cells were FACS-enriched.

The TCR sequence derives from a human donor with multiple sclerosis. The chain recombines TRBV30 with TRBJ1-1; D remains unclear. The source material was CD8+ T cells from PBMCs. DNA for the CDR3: TGTGCCCGGAGGAGAACTGAAGCTTTCTTT. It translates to CARRRTEAFF.